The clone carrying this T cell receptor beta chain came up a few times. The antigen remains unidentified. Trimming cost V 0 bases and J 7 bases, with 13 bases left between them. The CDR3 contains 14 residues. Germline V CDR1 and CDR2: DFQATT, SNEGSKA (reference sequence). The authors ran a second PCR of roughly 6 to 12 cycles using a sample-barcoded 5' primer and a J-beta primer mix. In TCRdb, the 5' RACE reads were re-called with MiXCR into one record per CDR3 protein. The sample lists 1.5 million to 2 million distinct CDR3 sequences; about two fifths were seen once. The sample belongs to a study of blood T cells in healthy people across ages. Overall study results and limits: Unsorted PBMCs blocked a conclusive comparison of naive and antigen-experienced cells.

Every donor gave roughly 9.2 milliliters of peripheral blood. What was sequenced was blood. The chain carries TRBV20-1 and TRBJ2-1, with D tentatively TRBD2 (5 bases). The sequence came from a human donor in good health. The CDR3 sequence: CSARESTIKNEQFF. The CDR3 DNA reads TGCAGTGCTAGAGAATCGACTATTAAAAATGAGCAGTTCTTC.